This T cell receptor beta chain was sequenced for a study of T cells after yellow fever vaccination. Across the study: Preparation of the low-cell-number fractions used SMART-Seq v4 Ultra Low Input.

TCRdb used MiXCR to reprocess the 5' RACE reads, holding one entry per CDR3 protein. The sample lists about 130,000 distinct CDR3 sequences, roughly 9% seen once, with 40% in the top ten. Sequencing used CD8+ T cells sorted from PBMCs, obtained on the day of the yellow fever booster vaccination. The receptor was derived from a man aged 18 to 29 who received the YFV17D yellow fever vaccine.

CDR3 protein: CASGFGNNEQFF. In DNA, the CDR3 is TGTGCCAGCGGGTTCGGGAACAATGAGCAGTTCTTC. This chain joins TRBV7-9 and TRBJ2-1, with D perhaps TRBD2 (5 bases). CDR1 SEHNR and CDR2 FQNEAQ come from the germline V gene (reference sequence). V lost 8 bases, J lost 5 bases, and 10 bases lay in between. This CDR3 has 12 amino acids.